This T cell receptor beta chain originates from a study of shared clonotypes between healthy human individuals. The CDR3 is 15 residues long. Germline values: CDR1 MDHEN, CDR2 SYDVKM. The J segment lost 2 bases and the V segment lost 4 bases, leaving 5 bases of the junction unmatched. Profiling relied on immunoSEQ multiplex PCR, and the TCRdb table lists in-frame clones only, not all of them. This sample carries approximately 700,000 clones, 73% of them seen once, and the ten largest clones take more than 1.5%. This clonotype originated in a woman aged 25-40 years in good health. The chain links TRBV28 to TRBJ2-1, with 7 bases aligning to TRBD1. Sequenced: memory CD4+ T cells sorted from blood. As for subset: CD45RA-negative fraction. This CDR3 reads CASSYTGEPYNEQFF. Written as DNA, the CDR3 is TGTGCCAGCAGTTATACAGGGGAACCCTACAATGAGCAGTTCTTC. The whole variable domain, remainder taken from reference TRBV28 and TRBJ2-1, is DVKVTQSSRYLVKRTGEKVFLECVQDMDHENMFWYRQDPGLGLRLIYFSYDVKMKEKGDIPEGYSVSREKKERFSLILESASTNQTSMYLCASSYTGEPYNEQFFGPGTRLTVL.